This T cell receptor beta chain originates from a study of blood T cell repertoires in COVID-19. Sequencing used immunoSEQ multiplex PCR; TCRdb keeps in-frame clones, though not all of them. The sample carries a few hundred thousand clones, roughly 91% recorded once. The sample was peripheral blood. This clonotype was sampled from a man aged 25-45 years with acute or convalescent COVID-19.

As DNA, the CDR3 is TGTGCCATCAGTGTTGCCGGGACAGCGAACGAGCAGTACTTC. Protein: CAISVAGTANEQYF. This sequence joins TRBV10-3 and TRBJ2-7; 7 nucleotides line up with TRBD1. V lost 4 bases to trimming and J lost 5 bases; unmatched junction nucleotides: 8. The CDR3 consists of 14 residues. Germline assignment: CDR1 ENHRY and CDR2 SYGVKD.